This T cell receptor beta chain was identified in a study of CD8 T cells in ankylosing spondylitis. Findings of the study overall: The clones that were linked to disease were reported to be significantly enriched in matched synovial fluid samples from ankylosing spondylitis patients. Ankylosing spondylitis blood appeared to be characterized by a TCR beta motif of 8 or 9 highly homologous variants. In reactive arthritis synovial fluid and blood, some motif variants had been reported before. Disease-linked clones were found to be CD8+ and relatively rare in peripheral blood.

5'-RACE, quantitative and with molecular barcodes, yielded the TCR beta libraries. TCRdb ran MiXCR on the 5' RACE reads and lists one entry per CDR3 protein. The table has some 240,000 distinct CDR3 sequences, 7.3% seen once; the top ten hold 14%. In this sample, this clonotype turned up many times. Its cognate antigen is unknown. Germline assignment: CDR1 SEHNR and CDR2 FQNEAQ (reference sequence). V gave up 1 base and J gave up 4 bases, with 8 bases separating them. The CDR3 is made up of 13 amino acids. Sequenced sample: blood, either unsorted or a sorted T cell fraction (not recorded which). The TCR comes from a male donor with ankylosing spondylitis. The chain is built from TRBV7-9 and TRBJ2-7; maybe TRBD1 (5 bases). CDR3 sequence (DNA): TGTGCCAGCAGCTTAGGACAGCGATACGAGCAGTACTTC. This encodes CASSLGQRYEQYF.